This T cell receptor (beta chain) was recorded in a study of memory CD4+ T cells and cytomegalovirus serostatus. Single viable CD3+CD4+CD8-CD45RO+ cells were sorted as the memory CD4+ T cells. Clones were read by immunoSEQ multiplex PCR, and TCRdb kept only the in-frame ones, dropping some. This sample yields under 75,000 clones, of which around 81% are seen a single time; approximately 0.5% belongs to the top ten. The CDR3 spans 11 residues. The germline V and J ends were trimmed by 4 bases and 8 bases, with 11 bases remaining between them. CDR1 and CDR2 (germline): DFQATT, SNEGSKA (reference sequence).

The chain has TRBV20-1 and TRBJ1-2, with D uncertain. The receptor's source is an adult in good health and CMV-seronegative. Some clones in this sample may be carry-over from other donors' samples. The sequencing input was memory CD4+ T cells from blood. The CDR3 region is CSATQIGGYTF. The CDR3 region has the DNA TGCAGTGCTACCCAGATAGGGGGCTACACCTTC.